The following is a TCR beta chain sequence with its context. The data were taken from a study of radiation and T cells in renal cell carcinoma. Trimming at V came to 4 bases and at J to 3 bases, leaving 11 bases not matched to a gene. CDR1 and CDR2 from the germline V gene are LNHDA and SQIVND (reference sequence). The CDR3 extends over 16 amino acids. Treatment denoted: treatment-naive control, cytoreductive nephrectomy. Controls included a handful of female and about 10 male donors, resected 2011 to 2014. Assay used: immunoSEQ multiplex PCR; TCRdb lists only in-frame clones, some missing. This table holds 15,000 to 17,000 clones, approximately 50% found once.

The TCR comes from a man aged 50 or older with renal cell carcinoma. The chain combines TRBV19 with TRBJ2-7, with TRBD2 matching 8 bases. The material was tumor tissue, obtained from a patient whose treatment was nephrectomy without radiotherapy. The CDR3 protein is CASSTRTSLYRYEQYF. CDR3 nucleotide sequence: TGTGCCAGTAGTACTCGGACTAGCCTATATCGCTACGAGCAGTACTTC. Variable domain in full (rest from reference TRBV19 and TRBJ2-7): DGGITQSPKYLFRKEGQNVTLSCEQNLNHDAMYWYRQDPGQGLRLIYYSQIVNDFQKGDIAEGYSVSREKKESFPLTVTSAQKNPTAFYLCASSTRTSLYRYEQYFGPGTRLTVT.